Below, one TCR beta chain is given with its context. Authors' analysis steps: For nucleated cells, counts were estimated from reference gene primer amplification. Produced via immunoSEQ multiplex PCR; TCRdb's table is partial and in-frame only. That table supplies the V and J calls and clone size; D and trimming were determined from the DNA. The repertoire consists of approximately 140,000 clones, with roughly 84% occurring once and the leading ten covering roughly 2%. CDR3 length: 13 residues. Germline assignment: CDR1 SQVTM and CDR2 ANQGSEA. Trimming at V came to 5 bases and at J to 4 bases, leaving 5 bases not matched to a gene. This entry comes from a study of blood T cell repertoires in COVID-19. Study context: PBMCs, B-cell-depleted T cells, or T cells provided the cDNA or gDNA that made up the material.

The gene calls are TRBV29-1 and TRBJ2-3, with 8 bases fitting TRBD1. Sequenced: peripheral blood. This TCR derives from a man between 65 and 79 years old with acute or convalescent COVID-19. The CDR3 nucleotides read TGCAGCGTTCTCGCAGGGGGCGCAGATACGCAGTATTTT. This translates into CSVLAGGADTQYF.